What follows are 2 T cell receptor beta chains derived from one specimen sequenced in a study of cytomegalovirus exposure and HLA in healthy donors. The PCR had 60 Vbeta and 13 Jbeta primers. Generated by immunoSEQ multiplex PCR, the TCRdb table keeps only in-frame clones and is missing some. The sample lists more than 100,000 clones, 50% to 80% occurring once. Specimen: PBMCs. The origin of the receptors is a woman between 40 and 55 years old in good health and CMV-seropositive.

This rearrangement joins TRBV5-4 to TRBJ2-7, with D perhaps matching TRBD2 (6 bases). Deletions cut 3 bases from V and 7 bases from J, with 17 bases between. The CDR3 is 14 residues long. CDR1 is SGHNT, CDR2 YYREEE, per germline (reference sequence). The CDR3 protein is CASSSGVEVGEQYF. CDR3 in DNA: TGTGCCAGCAGCTCGGGGGTTGAAGTGGGTGAGCAGTACTTC. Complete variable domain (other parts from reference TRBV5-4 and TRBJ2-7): ETGVTQSPTHLIKTRGQQVTLRCSSQSGHNTVSWYQQALGQGPQFIFQYYREEENGRGNFPPRFSGLQFPNYSSELNVNALELDDSALYLCASSSGVEVGEQYFGPGTRLTVT.

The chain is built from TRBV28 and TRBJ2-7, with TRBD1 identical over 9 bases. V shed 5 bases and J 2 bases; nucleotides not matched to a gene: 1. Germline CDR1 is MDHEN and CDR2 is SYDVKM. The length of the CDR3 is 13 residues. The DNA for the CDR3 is TGTGCCAGCAGTGGGACAGGGCCCTACGAGCAGTACTTC. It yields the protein CASSGTGPYEQYF. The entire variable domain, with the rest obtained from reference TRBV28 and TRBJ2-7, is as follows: DVKVTQSSRYLVKRTGEKVFLECVQDMDHENMFWYRQDPGLGLRLIYFSYDVKMKEKGDIPEGYSVSREKKERFSLILESASTNQTSMYLCASSGTGPYEQYFGPGTRLTVT.